One and the same sample provided the 2 T cell receptor beta chains below, sequenced in a study of blood T cell repertoires in COVID-19. This table comes from immunoSEQ multiplex PCR, and its TCRdb copy is limited to in-frame clones, with some not included. This sample yields around 220,000 clones, of which 88% are seen a single time; around 1.6% belongs to the top ten. The sequenced material came from peripheral blood. All receptors come from a man younger than 35 with active or convalescent COVID-19.

At least ten counts were recorded for this clone. V and J are TRBV6-4 and TRBJ2-3; D unresolved. The ends were cut back, 6 bases at V and 2 bases at J, with 9 bases in the middle. The CDR3 is 13 residues long. Germline values: CDR1 MRHNA, CDR2 SNTAGT. This CDR3 is CASSPRPTDTQYF. The CDR3, as DNA: TGTGCCAGCAGCCCGCGGCCCACAGATACGCAGTATTTT.

The chain employs TRBV3-1 (or the pseudogene TRBV3-2) and TRBJ1-3; no definite D call. Between the trimmed V and J ends, which lost 6 bases and 2 bases, there was a span of 14 bases. Germline V gives CDR1 LGHDT, CDR2 YNNKEL (reference sequence). CDR3 length: 15 amino acids. Here the CDR3 DNA reads TGTGCCAGCAGTCTCACTCGGGGAGCTGGAAACACCATATATTTT. Translating gives CASSLTRGAGNTIYF.